A selection of T cell receptor beta chains follows, all from one sample in a study of blood T cell repertoires in COVID-19. The method was immunoSEQ multiplex PCR; TCRdb's version includes in-frame clones alone and lacks a portion of them. The repertoire includes approximately 190,000 clones, about 83% of them detected once, and roughly 5% sits in the top ten. Input material: peripheral blood. All receptors derive from a woman in her 70s with active or convalescent COVID-19. Both conserved end residues are part of each CDR3. D genes are given only for firm matches. Some rows mark clone size as missing; the rest say once, few, many or name a class of expanded clone.

TRBV11-2	NA	TRBJ2-2	NA	CASSFKRVNTGELFF	TGTGCCAGCAGCTTTAAGAGGGTTAACACCGGGGAGCTGTTTTTT
TRBV19	TRBD1	TRBJ1-3	NA	CASSIGTGTGYFTGNTIYF	TGTGCCAGTAGTATAGGAACCGGGACAGGCTACTTCACTGGAAACACCATATATTTT
TRBV29-1	TRBD2	TRBJ2-1	NA	CSVLRGTRWGNEQFF	TGCAGCGTTCTGAGGGGGACTAGGTGGGGAAATGAGCAGTTCTTC
TRBV15	TRBD1	TRBJ2-7	NA	CATSRDPPDREIAYEQYF	TGTGCCACCAGCAGAGATCCCCCGGACAGGGAGATCGCCTACGAGCAGTACTTC
TRBV25-1	NA	TRBJ2-7	NA	CASKETGQKSEQYF	TGTGCCAGCAAAGAGACAGGACAGAAGAGCGAGCAGTACTTC
TRBV3-1/TRBV3-2	NA	TRBJ2-7	few	CASSLEPTYEQYF	TGTGCCAGCAGCCTTGAGCCAACCTACGAGCAGTACTTC
TRBV5-1	TRBD2	TRBJ2-1	NA	CASSLEGTTNNEQFF	TGCGCCAGCAGCTTGGAAGGGACTACGAACAATGAGCAGTTCTTC
TRBV11-2	TRBD2	TRBJ2-3	NA	CASSLVPLAGGTTDTQYF	TGTGCCAGCAGCTTAGTTCCCTTAGCGGGGGGCACCACAGATACGCAGTATTTT
TRBV7-3	NA	TRBJ1-1	NA	CASSLFSREVTEAFF	TGTGCCAGCAGCTTATTTAGCAGGGAGGTGACTGAAGCTTTCTTT
TRBV10-3	NA	TRBJ1-5	NA	CAIRSSEGGDQPQHF	TGTGCCATCAGAAGCTCCGAGGGGGGGGATCAGCCCCAGCATTTT
TRBV7-6	TRBD2	TRBJ2-1	NA	CASSLLAGGGNEQFF	TGTGCCAGCAGCCTATTAGCGGGAGGGGGGAATGAGCAGTTCTTC
TRBV5-1	NA	TRBJ1-2	NA	CASSLAGQRGYSYTF	TGCGCCAGCAGCTTGGCCGGGCAGAGGGGGTACTCCTACACCTTC
TRBV5-1	NA	TRBJ1-1	NA	CASSIGLSTEAFF	TGCGCCAGCAGCATTGGACTGTCCACTGAAGCTTTCTTT
TRBV5-1	TRBD2	TRBJ2-1	NA	CASAGVAGGGEQFF	TGCGCCAGCGCGGGAGTAGCGGGAGGAGGTGAGCAGTTCTTC
TRBV27	NA	TRBJ1-5	NA	CASSLVGDQPQHF	TGTGCCAGCAGTTTAGTGGGAGATCAGCCCCAGCATTTT
TRBV6-1	TRBD1	TRBJ1-5	NA	CASSEGGQGHQPQHF	TGTGCCAGCAGTGAAGGAGGACAGGGACATCAGCCCCAGCATTTT
TRBV5-6	NA	TRBJ2-2	NA	CASSPTAYTGELFF	TGTGCCAGCAGTCCGACAGCCTACACCGGGGAGCTGTTTTTT
TRBV18	NA	TRBJ2-4	NA	CASSPRLGSGTTPLAKNIQYF	TGTGCCAGCTCACCACGTCTAGGGTCGGGGACAACACCTCTAGCCAAAAACATTCAGTACTTC
TRBV7-9	NA	TRBJ2-5	NA	CASTLRGETQYF	TGTGCCAGCACCTTAAGGGGAGAGACCCAGTACTTC
TRBV5-1	NA	TRBJ2-7	NA	CASSRRAESSYEQYF	TGCGCCAGCAGCAGGCGGGCGGAAAGCTCCTACGAGCAGTACTTC
TRBV27	TRBD2	TRBJ2-1	NA	CASSSGLALNEQFF	TGTGCCAGCAGTAGCGGACTAGCTTTGAATGAGCAGTTCTTC
TRBV6-1	NA	TRBJ2-7	once	CASSEGAGSSYEQYF	TGTGCCAGCAGTGAAGGTGCGGGAAGCTCCTACGAGCAGTACTTC
TRBV27	NA	TRBJ2-1	NA	CASRFAEGAYNEQFF	TGTGCCAGCAGATTTGCCGAGGGAGCCTACAATGAGCAGTTCTTC
TRBV21-1	NA	TRBJ2-2	NA	CASSKAFCGQKNTGELFF	TGTGCCAGCAGCAAAGCGTTTTGCGGACAGAAAAACACCGGGGAGCTGTTTTTT
TRBV19	NA	TRBJ1-1	once	CASSILLRGNTEAFF	TGTGCCAGTAGTATCCTTCTGCGAGGGAACACTGAAGCTTTCTTT
TRBV5-5	TRBD1	TRBJ1-1	NA	CASSFQGAAEAFF	TGTGCCAGCAGCTTTCAGGGGGCTGCTGAAGCTTTCTTT
TRBV28	NA	TRBJ1-2	NA	CASSSPGGAYYGYTF	TGTGCCAGCAGTTCCCCGGGAGGGGCCTACTATGGCTACACCTTC
TRBV6-5	NA	TRBJ1-1	once	CASTGFPNTEAFF	TGTGCCAGTACAGGGTTTCCGAACACTGAAGCTTTCTTT
TRBV3-1/TRBV3-2	TRBD2	TRBJ2-7	NA	CASSQDRYSGRAFGSYEQYF	TGTGCCAGCAGCCAGGACCGATATAGCGGGAGGGCCTTTGGCTCCTACGAGCAGTACTTC
TRBV5-1	NA	TRBJ1-1	NA	CASSTDGSDTEAFF	TGCGCCAGCAGCACAGACGGGAGTGACACTGAAGCTTTCTTT
TRBV5-1	TRBD2	TRBJ2-3	NA	CASSLVVAGVDTQYF	TGCGCCAGCAGCTTGGTGGTAGCGGGAGTAGATACGCAGTATTTT
TRBV6-5	NA	TRBJ2-2	NA	CASSYATLNTGELFF	TGTGCCAGCAGTTACGCGACTCTCAACACCGGGGAGCTGTTTTTT
TRBV3-1/TRBV3-2	TRBD1	TRBJ2-7	NA	CASSRWGQGRAYEQYF	TGTGCCAGCAGCCGATGGGGACAGGGGCGCGCCTACGAGCAGTACTTC
TRBV30	NA	TRBJ2-5	NA	CAWIFTGETQYF	TGTGCCTGGATATTCACGGGGGAGACCCAGTACTTC
TRBV11-2	NA	TRBJ1-6	NA	CASSFLLGSPLHF	TGTGCCAGCAGCTTCCTCCTAGGTTCACCCCTCCACTTT
TRBV5-6	NA	TRBJ1-4	NA	CASSFGLVATNEKLFF	TGTGCCAGCAGCTTCGGGTTAGTGGCAACTAATGAAAAACTGTTTTTT
TRBV19	NA	TRBJ2-7	NA	CASSKTGISYEQYF	TGTGCCAGTAGTAAAACAGGGATTTCCTACGAGCAGTACTTC
TRBV19	TRBD2	TRBJ2-1	NA	CASSYPTPGLAGLDEQFF	TGTGCCAGTAGTTACCCCACACCGGGACTAGCGGGACTTGATGAGCAGTTCTTC
TRBV7-6	NA	TRBJ2-3	NA	CASSLTFADTQYF	TGTGCCAGCAGCTTAACTTTTGCAGATACGCAGTATTTT
TRBV10-1	TRBD2	TRBJ2-7	NA	CASKGLAGASYEQYF	TGCGCCAGCAAAGGACTAGCGGGAGCCTCCTACGAGCAGTACTTC
TRBV3-1/TRBV3-2	NA	TRBJ2-7	NA	CASRSTSYEQYF	TGTGCCAGCAGGTCCACTAGCTACGAGCAGTACTTC
TRBV29-1	TRBD1	TRBJ2-1	NA	CSVLKLRDRDYEQFF	TGCAGCGTCCTTAAACTCCGGGACAGGGACTATGAGCAGTTCTTC
TRBV5-1	TRBD1	TRBJ2-1	NA	CASFSEGQGVYEQFF	TGCGCCAGCTTCTCTGAGGGACAGGGGGTGTATGAGCAGTTCTTC
TRBV5-1	TRBD1	TRBJ1-2	NA	CASSPTPGGAPSTF	TGCGCCAGCAGCCCCACTCCAGGGGGCGCCCCCTCGACCTTC
TRBV3-1/TRBV3-2	TRBD2	TRBJ2-1	NA	CASSQVILAGGPTDEQFF	TGTGCCAGCAGCCAAGTGATCCTAGCGGGAGGACCGACGGATGAGCAGTTCTTC
TRBV3-1/TRBV3-2	TRBD1	TRBJ2-1	NA	CASSPGQARNNEQFF	TGTGCCAGCAGCCCCGGACAGGCGAGGAACAATGAGCAGTTCTTC
TRBV28	NA	TRBJ2-7	once	CASRSALYEQYF	TGTGCCAGCAGATCAGCGTTATACGAGCAGTACTTC
TRBV14	NA	TRBJ1-1	NA	CASSQGGPLGRLGTEAFF	TGTGCCAGCAGCCAAGGGGGCCCTTTAGGGAGACTAGGCACTGAAGCTTTCTTT
TRBV2	TRBD2	TRBJ2-1	NA	CASSEQSRTSGPYNEQFF	TGTGCCAGCAGTGAGCAAAGCAGGACTAGCGGGCCTTACAATGAGCAGTTCTTC
TRBV27	TRBD1	TRBJ1-2	NA	CASSLSLGQGPDYGYTF	TGTGCCAGCAGTTTATCCCTCGGACAGGGGCCGGACTATGGCTACACCTTC
TRBV3-1/TRBV3-2	TRBD2	TRBJ2-3	NA	CASSQEASGSPDTQYF	TGTGCCAGCAGCCAAGAGGCTAGCGGGAGCCCAGATACGCAGTATTTT
TRBV29-1	NA	TRBJ1-1	NA	CSVEDRVTEAFF	TGCAGCGTTGAAGATCGCGTCACTGAAGCTTTCTTT
TRBV5-1	TRBD2	TRBJ2-7	NA	CASNPSSSGSPPAPYYEQYF	TGCGCCAGCAACCCTTCTTCTAGCGGGAGTCCTCCTGCTCCCTACTACGAGCAGTACTTC
TRBV30	NA	TRBJ1-1	NA	CAWNRENTEAFF	TGTGCCTGGAACAGGGAGAACACTGAAGCTTTCTTT